This record looks at one TCR beta chain sequence and its context. Its antigen is not identified. TCRdb re-called the reads through MiXCR, storing one row per CDR3 protein. This sample has fewer than 1,000,000 distinct CDR3 sequences; less than 35% occur once, and the top ten carry more than 12%. This sample is drawn from a study of T cell repertoires in cytomegalovirus infection. Turning to the study itself: CMV infection plus the matching HLA type was flagged by public TCR beta signatures.

Trimming pared 5 bases from V and 4 bases from J, leaving 23 bases between. Per germline, CDR1 MNHEY and CDR2 SMNVEV (reference sequence). The CDR3 sequence is 17 residues long. The TCR originated in a human donor in good health (CMV status not recorded). Some clones in this sample may be carry-over from other donors' samples. The sample in question was cultured CD8+ T cells from PBMCs, obtained from culture after CMV antigen stimulation. The chain is built from TRBV27 and TRBJ2-5; weak D call: TRBD1 (6 bases). Written as DNA, the CDR3 is TGTGCCAGCAGTATTAATTACGCAGGGGTACGGAGAGAGACCCAGTACTTC. This codes for CASSINYAGVRRETQYF.